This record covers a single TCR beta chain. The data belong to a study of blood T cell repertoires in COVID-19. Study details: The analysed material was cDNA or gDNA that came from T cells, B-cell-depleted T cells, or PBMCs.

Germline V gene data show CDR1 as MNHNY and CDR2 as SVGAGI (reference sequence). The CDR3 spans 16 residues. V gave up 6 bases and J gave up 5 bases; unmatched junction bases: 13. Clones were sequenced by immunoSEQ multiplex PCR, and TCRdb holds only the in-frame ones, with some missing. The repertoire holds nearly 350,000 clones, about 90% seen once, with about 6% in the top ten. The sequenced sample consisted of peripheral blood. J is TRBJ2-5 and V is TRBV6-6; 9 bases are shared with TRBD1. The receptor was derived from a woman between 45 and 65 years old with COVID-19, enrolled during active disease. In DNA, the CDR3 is TGTGCCAGCAGGTTACGACCGGGACAGGGTTTGGAGACCCAGTACTTC. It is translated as CASRLRPGQGLETQYF.